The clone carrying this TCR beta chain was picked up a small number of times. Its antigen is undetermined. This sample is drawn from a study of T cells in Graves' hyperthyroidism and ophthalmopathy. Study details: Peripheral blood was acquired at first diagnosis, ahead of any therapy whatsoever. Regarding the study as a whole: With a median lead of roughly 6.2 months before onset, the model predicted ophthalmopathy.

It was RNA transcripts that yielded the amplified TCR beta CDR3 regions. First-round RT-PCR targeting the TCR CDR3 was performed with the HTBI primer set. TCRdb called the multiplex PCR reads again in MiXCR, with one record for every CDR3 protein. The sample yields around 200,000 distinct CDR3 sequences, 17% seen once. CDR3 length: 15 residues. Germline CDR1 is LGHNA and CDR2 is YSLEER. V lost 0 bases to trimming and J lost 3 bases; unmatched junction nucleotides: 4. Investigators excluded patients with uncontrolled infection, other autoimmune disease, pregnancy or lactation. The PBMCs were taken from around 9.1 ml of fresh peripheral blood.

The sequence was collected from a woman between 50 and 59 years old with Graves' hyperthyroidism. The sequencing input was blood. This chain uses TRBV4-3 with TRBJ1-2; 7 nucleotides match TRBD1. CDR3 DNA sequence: TGCGCCAGCAGCCAAGAGGGAGGGGGCGACTATGGCTACACCTTC. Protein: CASSQEGGGDYGYTF.